The rows below give T cell receptor beta chains drawn from one sample of a study of shared clonotypes between healthy human individuals. TCRdb keeps only in-frame clones here, not all; method: immunoSEQ multiplex PCR. Altogether about 2.2 million clones are present, around 93% being singletons, with the ten largest covering over 1.5%. Material for sequencing was naive CD8+ T cells from PBMCs. The receptors were gathered from a man aged 18 to 29 in good health. Some clones in this sample may be carry-over from other donors' samples. Both conserved end residues are part of each CDR3. D genes are given only for firm matches. Rows give clone size only sometimes, using once, few, many, or a class for an expanded clone.

j_call d_call clone_size v_call cdr3_nt cdr3_aa
TRBJ1-2 NA NA TRBV5-4 TGTGCCAGCAGCCGCGCGGGGGATGGCTATGGCTACACCTTC CASSRAGDGYGYTF
TRBJ2-5 NA NA TRBV28 TGTGCCAGCAGCTTAGGGTACCAAGAGACCCAGTACTTC CASSLGYQETQYF
TRBJ2-7 TRBD2 NA TRBV7-9 TGTGCCAGCAGCTTATCGGATGCGGGAGGCAGTCACGAGCAGTACTTC CASSLSDAGGSHEQYF
TRBJ2-1 NA NA TRBV5-1 TGCGCCTGCGGCCGGGGTCCGGGTGAGGAGCAGTTCTTC CACGRGPGEEQFF
TRBJ2-2 NA NA TRBV9 TGTGCCTCCCGGGACGGAACCGGGGAGCTGTTTTTT CASRDGTGELFF
TRBJ2-7 NA once TRBV27 TGTGCCAGCAGCCTCACAGGGACCCTCTACGAGCAGTACTTC CASSLTGTLYEQYF
TRBJ2-7 TRBD1 NA TRBV28 TGTGCCAGCAGTGCACCGGGACAGGGCTCCTACGAGCAGTACTTC CASSAPGQGSYEQYF
TRBJ2-2 NA NA TRBV7-9 TGTGCCAGCAGCTCCGGGGCGCGGGAGAACACCGGGGAGCTGTTTTTT CASSSGARENTGELFF
TRBJ2-3 NA NA TRBV19 TGTGCCAGTAGTACTCCGCTGGTTGTAGACGATACGCAGTATTTT CASSTPLVVDDTQYF
TRBJ2-7 TRBD2 NA TRBV27 TGTGCCAGCACTATCCGGGGGGGAGGATCCTACGAGCAGTACTTC CASTIRGGGSYEQYF
TRBJ1-1 NA NA TRBV2 TGTGCCAGCAGTGAAGCTGAAGAGAACACTGAAGCTTTCTTT CASSEAEENTEAFF
TRBJ1-1 NA NA TRBV19 TGTGCCAGTAGTGGCCGTCCTAATGAGGCTTTCTTT CASSGRPNEAFF
TRBJ2-7 TRBD1 NA TRBV27 TGTGCCAGCAGGGGAGACAGGGGTTCCTACGAGCAGTACTTC CASRGDRGSYEQYF
TRBJ1-2 NA once TRBV7-2 TGTGCCGAGGACAACTATGGCTACACCTTC CAEDNYGYTF
TRBJ1-2 TRBD1 once TRBV28 TGTGCCAGCAGTCGTACCGGGACAGCGGTTCAAGGCTACACCTTC CASSRTGTAVQGYTF
TRBJ1-1 NA NA TRBV30 TGTGCCTGGATACAGGCGCAGAACACTGAAGCTTTCTTT CAWIQAQNTEAFF
TRBJ2-1 TRBD2 NA TRBV5-1 TGCGCCAGCAGCAGTGGACTAGCGGGAGGGTACAATGAGCAGTTCTTC CASSSGLAGGYNEQFF
TRBJ2-5 NA NA TRBV20-1 TGCAGTGCTAGAGAGGGGGCGCCCCAGTACTTC CSAREGAPQYF
TRBJ2-1 TRBD2 once TRBV9 TGTGCCAGTAGCGGGAGGGCCACCGAGCAGTTCTTC CASSGRATEQFF
TRBJ2-6 NA NA TRBV27 TGTGCCAGCAGTTTACTCCCCCGACAGGTCTCTGGGGCCAACGTCCTGACTTTC CASSLLPRQVSGANVLTF
TRBJ2-7 TRBD1 NA TRBV27 TGTGCCAGCAGTTTACGCGGGACAGGGCCCTACGAGCAGTACTTC CASSLRGTGPYEQYF
TRBJ2-1 NA NA TRBV7-9 TGTGCCAGCAGCCCGGACGGATACAATGAGCAGTTCTTC CASSPDGYNEQFF
TRBJ2-7 TRBD1 NA TRBV6-6 TGTGCCAGCAGTGCGGACAGGAGCTACGAGCAGTACTTC CASSADRSYEQYF
TRBJ2-7 TRBD1 NA TRBV27 TGTGCCAGCAGTTACGGGACAGGGTATTACGAGCAGTACTTC CASSYGTGYYEQYF
TRBJ2-1 TRBD2 NA TRBV10-1 TGCGCCAGCAGTGCACGGACTAGCGGGGACAACAATGAGCAGTTCTTC CASSARTSGDNNEQFF
TRBJ2-7 NA NA TRBV14 TGTGCCAGCAGCCAAGAGCAGGGCGGTAACGAGCAGTACTTC CASSQEQGGNEQYF
TRBJ2-1 TRBD2 NA TRBV4-1 TGCGCCAGCAGCCATAGGACTAGCGGGAGGGTCTACAATGAGCAGTTCTTC CASSHRTSGRVYNEQFF
TRBJ2-1 NA once TRBV19 TGTGCCAGTAGTATTCAGCCGGGAACCTACAATGAGCAGTTCTTC CASSIQPGTYNEQFF
TRBJ1-1 TRBD1 once TRBV19 TGTGCCAGTAGCCCCCGGGACAGCTTTATTGAAGCTTTCTTT CASSPRDSFIEAFF
TRBJ1-3 TRBD1 NA TRBV14 TGTGCCAGCAGCGTTACAGGGGGCAGAAACACCATATATTTT CASSVTGGRNTIYF
TRBJ2-7 NA NA TRBV27 TGTGCCAGCAGTTTCGGGGCCCCGGGCGAGCAGTACTTC CASSFGAPGEQYF
TRBJ2-2 NA NA TRBV5-1 TGCGCCAGCAGCTTGCGATCTAGCACTAACGACGGGAACACCGGGGAGCTGTTTTTT CASSLRSSTNDGNTGELFF
TRBJ1-2 TRBD1 once TRBV9 TGTGCCAGCAGCGGCACCGGGACAGTACATGGCTACACCTTC CASSGTGTVHGYTF
TRBJ1-1 TRBD1 NA TRBV6-5 TGTGCCAGCGTGTCAGGGGGCACTGAAGCTTTCTTT CASVSGGTEAFF
TRBJ1-1 NA NA TRBV28 TGTGCCAGCAGTTTGTTTTCCGGGGTTAGGAGCGAGAACACTGAAGCTTTCTTT CASSLFSGVRSENTEAFF
TRBJ1-2 NA few TRBV28 TGTGCCAGCCACGACTTAGGGGAGTATGGCTACACCTTC CASHDLGEYGYTF
TRBJ1-2 TRBD1 few TRBV28 TGTGCCAGCAGTCCGACACAGGGGAGTTTAGGCTACACCTTC CASSPTQGSLGYTF
TRBJ2-4 TRBD1 NA TRBV7-9 TGTGCCAGCAGCCGCGACAGGGCCGCCAAAAACATTCAGTACTTC CASSRDRAAKNIQYF
TRBJ2-7 NA once TRBV11-2 TGTGCCAGCAGCCCTAACCCTAAGTCATCATACTACGAGCAGTACTTC CASSPNPKSSYYEQYF
TRBJ2-1 NA NA TRBV6-6 TGTGCCAGCAGTTACTGGGGTAGCAATGAGCAGTTCTTC CASSYWGSNEQFF
TRBJ1-1 NA NA TRBV30 TGTGCCTGGAGTGTAGCTGTGAACACTGAAGCTTTCTTT CAWSVAVNTEAFF
TRBJ2-2 TRBD1 once TRBV7-2 TGTGCCAGCAGCTTGTTTGGGGGACAGGGCCCCCCCGGGGAGCTGTTTTTT CASSLFGGQGPPGELFF
TRBJ2-7 TRBD2 NA TRBV28 TGTGCCAGCAGTTCGATACTAGCGGGAGCCCAGCAGTACTTC CASSSILAGAQQYF
TRBJ2-5 TRBD2 NA TRBV5-1 TGCGCCAGCAGCTCGGGACTAGCGGCTTACTTCCAAGAGACCCAGTACTTC CASSSGLAAYFQETQYF
TRBJ1-2 NA NA TRBV2 TGTGCCAGCAGTTTCGGCTACACCTTC CASSFGYTF
TRBJ1-1 NA NA TRBV6-1 TGTGCCGCAGGAACACGGTTAACGAACACTGAAGCTTTCTTT CAAGTRLTNTEAFF